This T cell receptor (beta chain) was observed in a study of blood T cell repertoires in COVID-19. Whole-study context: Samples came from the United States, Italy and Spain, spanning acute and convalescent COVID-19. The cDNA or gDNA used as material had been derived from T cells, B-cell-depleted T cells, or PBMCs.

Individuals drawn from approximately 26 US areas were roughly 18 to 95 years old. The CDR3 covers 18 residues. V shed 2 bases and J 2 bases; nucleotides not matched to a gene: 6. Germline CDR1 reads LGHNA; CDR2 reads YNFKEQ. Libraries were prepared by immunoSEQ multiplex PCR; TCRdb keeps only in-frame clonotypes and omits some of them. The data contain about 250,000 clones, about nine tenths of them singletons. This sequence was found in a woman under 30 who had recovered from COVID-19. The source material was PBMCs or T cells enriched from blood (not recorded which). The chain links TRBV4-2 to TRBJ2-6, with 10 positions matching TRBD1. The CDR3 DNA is TGTGCCAGCAGCCAACGCCGGGACAGGGGACCTGGGGCCAACGTCCTGACTTTC. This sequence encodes CASSQRRDRGPGANVLTF.